The 20 T cell receptor beta chains given below trace back to one sample, sequenced in a study of CDR3 diversity in severe acne. In TCRdb, the PCR reads were re-called with MiXCR into one record per CDR3 protein. Of more than 85,000 distinct CDR3 sequences in the sample, 45% to 55% were seen once. Sequenced sample: blood. These receptors came from a male donor in good health, serving as a control.

The V and J genes are TRBV29-1 and TRBJ1-1; D gene ambiguous. Germline-derived CDR1 and CDR2 are SQVTM and ANQGSEA. The CDR3 is 13 residues long. V lost 3 bases and J lost 6, with 14 bases in between. The CDR3 DNA follows: TGCAGCGTTGATAAAGGGAGAGCGTCTGAAGCTTTCTTT. This sequence encodes CSVDKGRASEAFF. The full variable domain, in which reference TRBV29-1 and TRBJ1-1 provide the parts outside the CDR3, is SAVISQKPSRDICQRGTSLTIQCQVDSQVTMMFWYRQQPGQSLTLIATANQGSEATYESGFVIDKFPISRPNLTFSTLTVSNMSPEDSSIYLCSVDKGRASEAFFGQGTRLTVV.

The chain uses TRBV29-1 and TRBJ1-2; perhaps TRBD1 as D (5 bases). Looked up from germline, CDR1 is SQVTM and CDR2 is ANQGSEA. The CDR3 covers 14 residues. Trimming stripped 6 bases from V and 4 bases from J, with 18 bases between. The CDR3 region has the DNA TGCAGCGTCTATTTAGGAGGGGATCCCTATGGCTACACCTTC. Translating it yields CSVYLGGDPYGYTF.

This clonotype appeared a few times. The chain has TRBV6-6 and TRBJ2-2; the match to TRBD2 covers 8 bases. V gave up 2 bases and J gave up 5 bases; unmatched junction bases: 4. This CDR3 comprises 15 residues. Germline values: CDR1 MNHNY, CDR2 SVGAGI (reference sequence). The CDR3 loop is CASSYRGGSTGELFF. CDR3 in DNA: TGTGCCAGCAGTTACCGGGGGGGCTCGACCGGGGAGCTGTTTTTT.

The chain employs TRBV5-8 and TRBJ2-5, with TRBD1 matching over 9 bases. There are 15 residues in the CDR3. V lost 4 bases, J lost 5 bases, and 9 bases stayed unmatched. Germline V gene data show CDR1 as SGHTS and CDR2 as YDEGEE. This CDR3 reads CASSAGQGTGETQYF. The CDR3 region has the DNA TGTGCCAGCAGCGCCGGACAGGGGACAGGGGAGACCCAGTACTTC.

The chain combines TRBV5-1 with TRBJ1-4; D gene unclear. Germline assignment: CDR1 SGHRS and CDR2 YFSETQ. V was pared by 3 bases and J by 5 bases, with 11 bases between. The CDR3 runs 14 residues. The CDR3 nucleotides read TGCGCCAGCAGCTCCCGGGCCCTAAATGAAAAACTGTTTTTT. Amino acids: CASSSRALNEKLFF.

The table lists this clonotype with a few counts. V gene TRBV10-1 combines with J gene TRBJ2-2; D gene ambiguous. The CDR3 runs 14 residues. The germline V gene has CDR1 WNHNN and CDR2 SYGVQD (reference sequence). The germline V and J ends were trimmed by 5 bases and 6 bases, with 13 bases remaining between them. The CDR3 region is CASSYRAMAGELFF. CDR3 coding DNA: TGCGCCAGCAGTTATAGGGCTATGGCCGGGGAGCTGTTTTTT.

This clonotype was seen ten or more times. The chain has TRBV11-2 and TRBJ2-1, with D hard to call. With 2 bases removed from V and 7 bases from J, the gap between germline ends came to 9 bases. The CDR3 runs to 13 residues. The germline CDR1 and CDR2 sequences are SGHAT and FQNNGV. The CDR3 DNA reads TGTGCCAGCAGCTTATCTTCAGGTAATGAGCAGTTCTTC. It encodes CASSLSSGNEQFF.

This clonotype was counted only a few times. This chain joins TRBV4-1 and TRBJ2-2, with 8 bases fitting TRBD1. Germline assignment: CDR1 MGHRA and CDR2 YSYEKL. Trimming removed 1 base from V and 16 bases from J; junction bases left unmatched: 5. The CDR3 is 12 amino acids. This CDR3 reads CASSQVRDRQFF. The CDR3 nucleotides are TGCGCCAGCAGCCAAGTACGGGACAGGCAGTTTTTT.

This rearrangement joins TRBV24-1 to TRBJ2-7; perhaps D is TRBD1 or TRBD2 (5 bases each). V lost 4 bases to trimming and J lost 0 bases, with 12 bases between them. The CDR3 covers 15 residues. Germline V lookup: CDR1 KGHDR, CDR2 SFDVKD. CDR3 sequence (DNA): TGTGCCACCAGTGAGAAGGGACGGAGCTCCTACGAGCAGTACTTC. This codes for CATSEKGRSSYEQYF.

On this clonotype: The limits of the CDR3 on the DNA are not certain, so only TCRdb's listed CDR3 is given. V gene TRBV20-1 combines with J gene TRBJ1-3. Termini included, the CDR3 measures 24 amino acids. Per the germline V gene, CDR1 is DFQATT and CDR2 is SNEGSKA (reference sequence). CDR3 in amino acids: CSAGDSALYLCASSLSGPGNTIYF.

This chain joins TRBV7-3 and TRBJ1-5, with D possibly being TRBD1 (6 bases). Trimming took off 3 bases at V and 7 bases at J, with 10 bases between the two ends. Germline CDR1 is SGHTA and CDR2 is FQGTGA. The CDR3 totals 13 residues. The CDR3 reads CASSFEGGQPQHF. CDR3 sequence (DNA): TGTGCCAGCAGCTTCGAAGGGGGGCAGCCCCAGCATTTT. Full variable domain (missing parts from reference TRBV7-3 and TRBJ1-5): GAGVSQTPSNKVTEKGKYVELRCDPISGHTALYWYRQSLGQGPEFLIYFQGTGAADDSGLPNDRFFAVRPEGSVSTLKIQRTERGDSAVYLCASSFEGGQPQHFGDGTRLSIL.

This chain connects TRBV6-1 to TRBJ2-7; TRBD2 agrees at 14 bases. Germline loops: CDR1 MNHNS, CDR2 SASEGT. The CDR3 sequence is 18 residues long. V lost 10 bases and J lost 0; bases outside the gene matches: 14. CDR3 in amino acids: CATGFGTSGSHASYEQYF. CDR3 bases: TGTGCCACAGGGTTCGGGACTAGCGGGAGTCATGCCTCCTACGAGCAGTACTTC.

The chain has TRBV12-3 or TRBV12-4 and TRBJ2-7; TRBD2 might be the D (6 bases). The ends were cut back, 6 bases at V and 3 bases at J, with 15 bases in the middle. This CDR3 is built from 14 residues. The CDR3 region has the DNA TGTGCCAGCAGCCTGAGCGGGCCACTCTACGAGCAGTACTTC. Translated, it gives CASSLSGPLYEQYF.

Turning to this clonotype: The junction departs from the called germline gene at one end, perhaps through a read error. The V and J genes are TRBV19 and TRBJ1-3; no firm D call. The CDR3 covers 12 residues. CDR1 LNHDA and CDR2 SQIVND come from the germline V gene (reference sequence). CDR3: CANSIRGNTIYF. CDR3 DNA sequence: TGTGCCAATAGTATAAGAGGAAACACCATATATTTT.

The V call is TRBV5-6, the J call TRBJ2-3; 7 bases line up with TRBD1. Germline loops: CDR1 SGHDT, CDR2 YYEEEE. With 4 bases clipped from V and 3 bases from J, the junction kept 8 bases outside the gene matches. The CDR3 contains 15 residues. The CDR3 reads CASSKVTGLTDTQYF. The CDR3 coding sequence is TGTGCCAGCAGCAAGGTGACAGGGTTAACAGATACGCAGTATTTT.

This clonotype came up a few times. V gene TRBV7-9 combines with J gene TRBJ1-2; D not resolved. Trimming removed 5 bases at V and 6 bases at J, with 13 bases between. The CDR3 length is 13 residues. Germline V gives CDR1 SEHNR, CDR2 FQNEAQ (reference sequence). The CDR3 is CASSQNPLDGYTF. The CDR3 nucleotides are TGTGCCAGCAGCCAAAACCCCCTGGATGGCTACACCTTC.

The rearrangement links TRBV7-2 to TRBJ2-7; D gene uncertain. The CDR3 loop spans 14 amino acids. V was shortened by 4 bases and J by 0 bases, with 10 bases between the two germline ends. CDR1 and CDR2 (germline): SGHTA, FQGNSA. This CDR3 is CASSSYLSSYEQYF. In DNA form, the CDR3 reads TGTGCCAGCAGCTCTTACCTAAGCTCCTACGAGCAGTACTTC.

The CDR3 spells CASSEVDSLYYYGYTF. The CDR3 DNA sequence: TGTGCCAGCAGTGAAGTGGACTCACTATACTACTATGGCTACACCTTC. J is TRBJ1-2 and V is TRBV2; D is unclear. In germline, CDR1 is SNHLY, CDR2 FYNNEI. The ends were cut back, 1 base at V and 3 bases at J, with 15 bases in the middle. This CDR3 region has 16 residues.

The CDR3, as DNA: TGCGCCAGCGCGGGACTAGCGGGTAGTAACACCGGGGAGCTGTTTTTT. Translated: CASAGLAGSNTGELFF. This chain uses TRBV5-1 with TRBJ2-2; the match to TRBD2 covers 12 bases. V lost 7 bases, J lost 2 bases, and 6 bases stayed unmatched. This CDR3 is built from 16 residues. Germline V gene data show CDR1 as SGHRS and CDR2 as YFSETQ. Using reference TRBV5-1 and TRBJ2-2 for the parts outside the CDR3, the full variable domain is KAGVTQTPRYLIKTRGQQVTLSCSPISGHRSVSWYQQTPGQGLQFLFEYFSETQRNKGNFPGRFSGRQFSNSRSEMNVSTLELGDSALYLCASAGLAGSNTGELFFGEGSRLTVL.

CDR3: CSARARYQSATGELFF. CDR3 coding DNA: TGCAGTGCTAGAGCCAGGTACCAGTCGGCCACCGGGGAGCTGTTTTTT. The genes are TRBV20-1 and TRBJ2-2; D not resolved. Germline V gene sequence: CDR1 DFQATT, CDR2 SNEGSKA (reference sequence). V lost 1 base and J lost 4, with 16 bases in between. The CDR3 is made up of 16 amino acids.